A selection of T cell receptor beta chains follows, all from one sample in a study of Ad26.COV2.S vaccination and SARS-CoV-2 variants. TCRdb keeps only in-frame clones here, not all; method: immunoSEQ multiplex PCR. The sample yields a few hundred thousand clones, approximately 88% seen once. The sample here was peripheral blood, taken in a trial of Ad26.COV2.S vaccine versus placebo. The receptors originated from a person aged 18-65 years who received the Ad26.COV2.S COVID-19 vaccine or a placebo. CDR3s include the opening cysteine and the closing phenylalanine or tryptophan. A D gene is named only where the DNA matches it firmly. For some rows the clone size is stated as once, few or many, or as a class when expanded; others skip it.

J gene,CDR3 length,clone size,V gene,D gene,CDR3 DNA,CDR3 protein
TRBJ1-5,16,NA,TRBV6-1,TRBD1,TGTGCCAGCAGTGGCCGACAGGGAGAGGGCAATCAGCCCCAGCATTTT,CASSGRQGEGNQPQHF
TRBJ2-7,14,once,TRBV6-6,TRBD1,TGTGCCAGCAGCCTCGGACAGGGGCGCTACGAGCAGTACTTC,CASSLGQGRYEQYF
TRBJ2-2,14,NA,TRBV29-1,TRBD2,TGCAGCGTGACTAGCGGGGGGAACACCGGGGAGCTGTTTTTT,CSVTSGGNTGELFF
TRBJ1-2,15,NA,TRBV27,NA,TGTGCCAGCAGTTTTTCGGTAATGGGGTCCTATGGCTACACCTTC,CASSFSVMGSYGYTF
TRBJ2-3,14,NA,TRBV15,NA,TGTGCCACCAGCAGAGATGACCAAACGGATACGCAGTATTTT,CATSRDDQTDTQYF
TRBJ2-7,13,few,TRBV7-8,NA,TGTGCCAGCAGCTTCACCAGCTCCTACGAGCAGTACTTC,CASSFTSSYEQYF
TRBJ2-5,14,once,TRBV10-3,TRBD1,TGTGCCATCAGTCTTGGACAGGGGGAGAAGACCCAGTACTTC,CAISLGQGEKTQYF
TRBJ2-3,16,NA,TRBV11-3,TRBD1,TGTGCCAGCAGCTCAGGGGACAGGGGGAGCACAGATACGCAGTATTTT,CASSSGDRGSTDTQYF
TRBJ1-2,13,NA,TRBV18,NA,TGTGCCAGCTCACCAGGAGGGGACTATGGCTACACCTTC,CASSPGGDYGYTF
TRBJ1-1,14,NA,TRBV7-8,NA,TGTGCCAGCAGCTTAGCTGGGGGCCACACTGAAGCTTTCTTT,CASSLAGGHTEAFF
TRBJ2-1,15,NA,TRBV9,TRBD2,TGTGCCAGCAGCGAAAATAGCGGGGGGGCCAATGAGCAGTTCTTC,CASSENSGGANEQFF
TRBJ1-2,14,NA,TRBV5-8,NA,TGTGCCAGCAGCTATGATGGTGGGAACTATGGCTACACCTTC,CASSYDGGNYGYTF
TRBJ2-3,16,NA,TRBV5-1,TRBD2,TGCGCCAGCAGCTTCACTAGCGGGGCCTTGGTAGATACGCAGTATTTT,CASSFTSGALVDTQYF
TRBJ1-4,14,NA,TRBV27,TRBD1,TGTGCCAGCCGACAGGGCCCCGAAATAAGTAGGCTGTTTTTT,CASRQGPEISRLFF
TRBJ2-1,12,once,TRBV11-3,NA,TGTGCCAGCAGCAAAGATGGGAATGAGCAGTTCTTC,CASSKDGNEQFF